This T cell receptor beta chain comes out of a study of blood T cell repertoires in COVID-19. The CDR3 runs to 17 residues. Trimming cost V 3 bases and J 0 bases; bases outside gene matches: 6. Germline V gene data show CDR1 as SGHRS and CDR2 as YFSETQ. Resolution of symptoms, clearance, or two negative PCRs was present in recovered Cohort 3 donors. Some clones are missing from TCRdb's copy, which holds only in-frame ones; the method was immunoSEQ multiplex PCR. This table has 250,000 or so clones, 70% to 90% appearing once. Specimen: PBMCs or T cells enriched from blood (not recorded which). This sequence joins TRBV5-1 and TRBJ2-4, with TRBD1 matching 10 bases. The TCR comes from a woman in her fifties or sixties who had recovered from COVID-19. CDR3 sequence reads: CASSSAGTGVAKNIQYF. The CDR3 nucleotides read TGCGCCAGCAGCTCGGCCGGGACAGGGGTAGCCAAAAACATTCAGTACTTC.